A single sample gave rise to the 2 T cell receptor beta chains below, sequenced in a study of cytomegalovirus exposure and HLA in healthy donors. PCR amplification relied on 60 Vbeta primers (plus 13 Jbeta primers). TCRdb's copy holds only in-frame clones and misses some; the assay was immunoSEQ multiplex PCR. The sample contains 200,000 to 250,000 clones, around 75% of which appear only once. Sequencing used PBMCs. These receptors came from a woman in her twenties or thirties in good health and CMV-seronegative.

CDR3 protein: CASSLSGLAGGSVEQFF. The CDR3 DNA is TGTGCCAGCAGTTTATCCGGACTAGCGGGGGGGAGTGTAGAGCAGTTCTTC. This sequence joins TRBV27 and TRBJ2-1; TRBD2 aligns across 15 bases. With V trimmed by 0 bases and J by 10 bases, 7 bases remained unmatched. The CDR3 loop spans 17 amino acids. Per germline, CDR1 MNHEY and CDR2 SMNVEV (reference sequence).

The chain combines TRBV7-3 with TRBJ1-1; no reliable D call. V gave up 5 bases and J gave up 4 bases, with 11 bases separating them. Germline values: CDR1 SGHTA, CDR2 FQGTGA. This CDR3 has 13 amino acids. CDR3 bases: TGTGCCAGCAGCCAAGAGCGGAGCACTGAAGCTTTCTTT. Translation gives CASSQERSTEAFF.